The 6 T cell receptor beta chains listed next were all sequenced from one sample in a study of cytotoxic CD8 clonotypes in ibrutinib-treated CLL. Repertoires were generated with immunoSEQ multiplex PCR, while TCRdb's copy carries only in-frame clones and drops some. The sample has 40,000 to 55,000 clones; over 80% are singletons. This sample comprised PBMCs, obtained after 24 months of ibrutinib treatment. These receptors came from a human donor with chronic lymphocytic leukemia.

The chain combines TRBV5-4 with TRBJ1-2; D is perhaps TRBD1 (6 bases). Germline CDR1 and CDR2: SGHNT and YYREEE (reference sequence). V lost 2 bases, J lost 4 bases, and 12 bases lay in between. The CDR3 has 14 residues. CDR3 amino acids: CASSFRGERYGYTF. In DNA form, the CDR3 reads TGTGCCAGCAGCTTCAGGGGAGAGCGCTATGGCTACACCTTC.

The gene calls are TRBV5-1 and TRBJ2-5, with TRBD1 as a possible D gene (6 bases). Germline V gives CDR1 SGHRS, CDR2 YFSETQ. V was pared by 4 bases and J by 0 bases, with 19 bases between. The CDR3 runs to 17 residues. For the CDR3, the DNA is TGCGCCAGCAGCCATGGAGTGGTCACAGGGAACCAAGAGACCCAGTACTTC. Amino acid sequence: CASSHGVVTGNQETQYF. Full variable domain (rest looked up from reference TRBV5-1 and TRBJ2-5): KAGVTQTPRYLIKTRGQQVTLSCSPISGHRSVSWYQQTPGQGLQFLFEYFSETQRNKGNFPGRFSGRQFSNSRSEMNVSTLELGDSALYLCASSHGVVTGNQETQYFGPGTRLLVL.

The V gene is TRBV10-3, the J gene TRBJ1-5; D perhaps matches TRBD1 (6 bases). Trimming took off 4 bases at V and 6 bases at J, with 13 bases between the two ends. The CDR3 extends over 14 amino acids. Germline V gene data show CDR1 as ENHRY and CDR2 as SYGVKD. In DNA, the CDR3 is TGTGCCATCAGTGCCCAGGGGAACAGTCAGCCCCAGCATTTT. This sequence encodes CAISAQGNSQPQHF.

The V gene is TRBV19, the J gene TRBJ2-5, with 14 nucleotides matching TRBD2. The CDR3 runs 19 residues. The germline V gene has CDR1 LNHDA and CDR2 SQIVND (reference sequence). Unmatched junction bases numbered 12, after V lost 5 bases and J lost 1 base. This CDR3 is CASSDPLGTSGSAQETQYF. The CDR3 coding sequence is TGTGCCAGTAGTGACCCCCTCGGGACTAGCGGGAGCGCCCAAGAGACCCAGTACTTC.

V gene TRBV11-1 combines with J gene TRBJ2-5; weak D call: TRBD2 (7 bases). The length of the CDR3 is 14 residues. V dropped 3 bases and J dropped 6 bases, with 14 bases sitting between them. The germline gives CDR1 SGHAT, CDR2 FQDESV (reference sequence). The CDR3 DNA reads as TGTGCCAGCAGCTTGGGGGCGGGACTAAAGACCCAGTACTTC. This translates into CASSLGAGLKTQYF.

The chain employs TRBV11-2 and TRBJ2-7; D may be TRBD2 (5 bases). The CDR3 spans 14 residues. V lost 5 bases to trimming and J lost 4 bases, with 15 bases between them. Germline assignment: CDR1 SGHAT and CDR2 FQNNGV. CDR3 region: CASSLSGSTYEQYF. The CDR3 DNA reads as TGTGCCAGCAGCCTCTCGGGGTCAACGTACGAGCAGTACTTC.